This T cell receptor beta chain was profiled in a study of regulatory T cells in long-lasting Graves disease. Looking at the study overall: Antithyroid drugs had been given to newly diagnosed Graves' patients for under 3 months.

Arm-PCR of CDR3 regions and iRepertoire HTBI primers were the basis on which TCR beta libraries were built. TCRdb re-called the multiplex PCR reads with MiXCR, one entry per CDR3 protein. Of approximately 400,000 distinct CDR3 sequences listed, about an eighth were seen once; the top ten hold approximately 17%. Study-wide points: Favoring TRBV28, TRBJ1-2 and TRBJ2-5 was a feature seen in persistent disease. New patients shared approximately 930 public clonotypes, fewer than the approximately 2,500 shared by persistent patients.

At least ten counts were recorded for this clonotype. No antigen is known for it. The V gene lost 6 bases and the J gene lost 10 bases, with 21 bases spanning the gap. The CDR3 consists of 14 residues. Germline assignment: CDR1 SNHLY and CDR2 FYNNEI. Time point indicated: newly diagnosed GD, antithyroid drugs for less than 3 months. Researchers made the TCR library from RNA that was extracted from PBMCs. These data also formed part of another study, on T cells in Graves' hyperthyroidism and ophthalmopathy. As that report states: With a median lead of approximately 6 months before onset, the model predicted ophthalmopathy.

This clonotype originated in a woman aged 18-30 years with Graves disease. The chain has TRBV2 and TRBJ1-1; D possibly corresponds to TRBD1 (6 bases). This material consisted of peripheral blood mononuclear cells (PBMCs), taken at new diagnosis, from a patient treated with antithyroid drugs. CDR3 in DNA: TGTGCCAGCAGCATTCAGCGGGGGGGCTTAGGAGCTTTCTTT. Residues: CASSIQRGGLGAFF.